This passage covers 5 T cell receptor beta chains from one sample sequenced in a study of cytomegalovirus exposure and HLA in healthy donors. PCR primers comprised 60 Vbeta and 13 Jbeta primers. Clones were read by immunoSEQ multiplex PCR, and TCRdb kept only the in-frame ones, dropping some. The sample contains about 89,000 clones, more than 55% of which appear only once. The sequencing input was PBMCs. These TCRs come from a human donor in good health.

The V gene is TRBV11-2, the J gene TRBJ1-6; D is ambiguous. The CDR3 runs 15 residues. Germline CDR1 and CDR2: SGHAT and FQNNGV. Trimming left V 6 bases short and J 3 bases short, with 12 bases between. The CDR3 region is CASSREYSYNSPLHF. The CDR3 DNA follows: TGTGCCAGCAGTCGAGAGTACAGCTATAATTCACCCCTCCACTTT. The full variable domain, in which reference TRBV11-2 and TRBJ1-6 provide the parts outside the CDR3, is EAGVAQSPRYKIIEKRQSVAFWCNPISGHATLYWYQQILGQGPKLLIQFQNNGVVDDSQLPKDRFSAERLKGVDSTLKIQPAKLEDSAVYLCASSREYSYNSPLHFGNGTRLTVT.

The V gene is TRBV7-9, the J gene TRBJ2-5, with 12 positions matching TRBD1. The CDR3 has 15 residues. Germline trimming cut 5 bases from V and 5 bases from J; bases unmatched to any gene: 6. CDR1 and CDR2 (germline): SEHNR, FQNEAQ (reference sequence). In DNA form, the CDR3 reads TGTGCCAGCAGCCCCGGGACAGGGGGCGGGGAGACCCAGTACTTC. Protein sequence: CASSPGTGGGETQYF.

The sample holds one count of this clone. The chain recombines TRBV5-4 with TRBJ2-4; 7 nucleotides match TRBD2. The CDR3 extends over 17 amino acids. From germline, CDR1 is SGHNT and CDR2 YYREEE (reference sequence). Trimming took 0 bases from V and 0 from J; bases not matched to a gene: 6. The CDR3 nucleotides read TGTGCCAGCAGCTTGGTAGGCGGGGGAACAGCCAAAAACATTCAGTACTTC. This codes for CASSLVGGGTAKNIQYF.

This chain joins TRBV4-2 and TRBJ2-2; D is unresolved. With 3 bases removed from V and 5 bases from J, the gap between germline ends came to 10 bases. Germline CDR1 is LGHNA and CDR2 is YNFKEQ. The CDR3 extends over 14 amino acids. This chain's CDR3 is CASSQQARTGELFF. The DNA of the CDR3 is TGTGCCAGCAGCCAGCAGGCCCGAACCGGGGAGCTGTTTTTT.

CDR3 region: CASSGTRVINQPQHF. In nucleotides, the CDR3 is TGTGCCAGCTCCGGGACAAGGGTTATTAATCAGCCCCAGCATTTT. This chain connects TRBV2 to TRBJ1-5, with D perhaps matching TRBD1 (6 bases). V was cut by 8 bases and J by 4 bases, with 18 bases left in between. The CDR3 runs to 15 residues. CDR1 SNHLY and CDR2 FYNNEI come from the germline V gene.